The 14 T cell receptor beta chains listed next were all sequenced from one sample in a study of T-cell reconstitution after alpha-beta-depleted transplantation in children. As it was prepared, the TCRbeta library received unique molecular identifiers. TCRdb called the PCR reads again in MiXCR, with one record for every CDR3 protein. This table has some 500,000 distinct CDR3 sequences, around 19% appearing once. Material: PBMCs from the stem cell graft donor, obtained from the stem cell graft. These receptors originate from a human donor who donated a stem cell graft to a child with acute lymphoblastic leukemia.

This clonotype showed up just a few times. The rearrangement links TRBV29-1 to TRBJ1-2; D is possibly TRBD1 (5 bases). The V and J ends lost 4 bases and 7 bases respectively, with 13 bases between them. This CDR3 is 12 amino acids long. Germline V lookup: CDR1 SQVTM, CDR2 ANQGSEA. CDR3 residues: CSVGGRMSGYTF. The CDR3 bases are TGCAGCGTTGGGGGCAGGATGAGTGGCTACACCTTC.

The gene calls are TRBV5-4 and TRBJ2-1, with 8 positions matching TRBD2. The germline CDR1 and CDR2 sequences are SGHNT and YYREEE (reference sequence). The CDR3 loop spans 16 amino acids. With 4 bases clipped from V and 1 base from J, the junction kept 7 bases outside the gene matches. The CDR3 coding sequence is TGTGCCAGCAGCCCCTTGGTAGCGGGATCCTACAATGAGCAGTTCTTC. The encoded protein is CASSPLVAGSYNEQFF.

The V call is TRBV3-1, the J call TRBJ2-5; a weak D match, TRBD1 (6 bases). From germline, CDR1 is LGHDT and CDR2 YNNKEL (reference sequence). The CDR3 sequence is 15 residues long. V lost 0 bases and J lost 2, with 10 bases in between. DNA of the CDR3: TGTGCCAGCAGCCAAGAAAACAGGGAGCAAGAGACCCAGTACTTC. It encodes CASSQENREQETQYF.

The chain joins TRBV11-2 to TRBJ1-2; D unresolved. Between the trimmed V and J ends, which lost 4 bases and 8 bases, there was a span of 17 bases. The CDR3 consists of 14 residues. Germline CDR1 is SGHAT and CDR2 is FQNNGV. The CDR3 is CASSSVAGVRGYTF. For the CDR3, the DNA is TGTGCCAGCAGCTCGGTGGCAGGAGTTAGGGGCTACACCTTC.

A single count supports this clonotype. The V call is TRBV28, the J call TRBJ1-5; weak D call: TRBD1 (6 bases). With 7 bases removed from V and 7 bases from J, the gap between germline ends came to 29 bases. The CDR3 sequence is 18 residues long. The germline V gene encodes CDR1 MDHEN and CDR2 SYDVKM. The CDR3 here is CASTRSRIRTVPRQPQHF. Written as DNA, the CDR3 is TGTGCCAGCACAAGAAGTAGGATAAGGACAGTTCCTAGACAGCCCCAGCATTTT.

The chain has TRBV29-1 and TRBJ2-1, with 9 nucleotides matching TRBD1. The ends lost 7 bases at V and 4 bases at J; junction bases unmatched: 8. The CDR3 consists of 14 residues. The germline gives CDR1 SQVTM, CDR2 ANQGSEA. DNA of the CDR3: TGCAGCGCCGATACGGGACAGGGTTACAATGAGCAGTTCTTC. It encodes CSADTGQGYNEQFF.

The rearrangement links TRBV20-1 to TRBJ2-5, with D possibly being TRBD1 (6 bases). Trimming took 6 bases from V and 4 from J, leaving 12 bases between them. This CDR3 is built from 12 residues. Germline loops: CDR1 DFQATT, CDR2 SNEGSKA (reference sequence). This CDR3 is CSAATGGETQYF. Here the CDR3 DNA reads TGCAGTGCGGCGACAGGAGGAGAGACCCAGTACTTC.

This clonotype came up a few times. The rearrangement uses TRBV7-3 and TRBJ2-2, with D unresolved. Germline loops: CDR1 SGHTA, CDR2 FQGTGA. This CDR3 has 16 residues. V was clipped by 6 bases and J by 0 bases, with 14 bases between them. The CDR3 region is CASSLGLGPNTGELFF. In nucleotides, the CDR3 is TGTGCCAGCAGTTTGGGTCTTGGGCCGAACACCGGGGAGCTGTTTTTT.

This chain links TRBV4-2 with TRBJ2-1; a possible D gene is TRBD2 (6 bases). In germline, CDR1 is LGHNA, CDR2 YNFKEQ. V lost 8 bases and J lost 6, with 26 bases in between. The CDR3 loop spans 17 amino acids. The CDR3 loop reads CASGPGPGGRGSNEQFF. The DNA for the CDR3 is TGTGCCAGCGGCCCTGGCCCCGGCGGGCGGGGTTCCAATGAGCAGTTCTTC.

The CDR3 DNA reads TGCAGCGCCGGGAGGACAGGGGTATCAGCCTACGAGCAGTACTTC. It is translated as CSAGRTGVSAYEQYF. The gene calls are TRBV29-1 and TRBJ2-7; 9 bases are shared with TRBD1. V lost 7 bases, J lost 2 bases, and 12 bases stayed unmatched. Germline lookup yields CDR1 SQVTM and CDR2 ANQGSEA. The CDR3 runs 15 residues.

V gene TRBV12-3 or TRBV12-4 combines with J gene TRBJ1-1, with a weak D call TRBD1 (6 bases). The CDR3 length is 16 residues. V was trimmed by 7 bases and J by 3 bases, leaving 21 bases between them. In nucleotides, the CDR3 is TGTGCCAGCACCTCGGATCCGAACAGGGCCTACACTGAAGCTTTCTTT. Residues: CASTSDPNRAYTEAFF.

The sample holds a few counts of this clonotype. The CDR3 bases are TGCGCCAGCAGCTTTCGATTTGCCGAAGGGGGGTCTGAAGCTTTCTTT. Translated, it gives CASSFRFAEGGSEAFF. The chain recombines TRBV5-1 with TRBJ1-1, with a weak D call TRBD1 (6 bases). The CDR3 is made up of 16 amino acids. The germline V gene has CDR1 SGHRS and CDR2 YFSETQ. Trimming removed 2 bases at V and 6 bases at J, with 20 bases between. Using reference TRBV5-1 and TRBJ1-1 for the parts outside the CDR3, the full variable domain is KAGVTQTPRYLIKTRGQQVTLSCSPISGHRSVSWYQQTPGQGLQFLFEYFSETQRNKGNFPGRFSGRQFSNSRSEMNVSTLELGDSALYLCASSFRFAEGGSEAFFGQGTRLTVV.

The gene calls are TRBV7-9 and TRBJ2-3; D is unclear. Germline CDR1 reads SEHNR; CDR2 reads FQNEAQ (reference sequence). This CDR3 is built from 15 residues. Deletions cut 5 bases from V and 0 bases from J, with 12 bases between. CDR3 in amino acids: CASSGKASSTDTQYF. The CDR3 DNA follows: TGTGCCAGCAGCGGGAAAGCATCAAGCACAGATACGCAGTATTTT.

This clonotype has only a few counts. The chain couples TRBV6-5 to TRBJ1-1; D remains ambiguous. Germline values: CDR1 MNHEY, CDR2 SVGAGI. The CDR3 contains 15 residues. The ends were cut back, 2 bases at V and 0 bases at J, with 10 bases in the middle. CDR3: CASSYRAHLNTEAFF. In nucleotides, the CDR3 is TGTGCCAGCAGTTACAGGGCCCATCTGAACACTGAAGCTTTCTTT.